Following are 16 T cell receptor beta chains from one sample sequenced in a study of CD8 T cells in Susac syndrome. Reverse transcription of about 0.5 to 1 ug RNA was performed with random hexamers. TCRdb recomputed calls from the immunoSEQ multiplex PCR reads with MiXCR, one row per CDR3 protein. The sample carries 180,000 or so distinct CDR3 sequences, 90% to 97% recorded once. The sequenced material came from CD4+ T cells from PBMCs. Receptors originate from a human donor with multiple sclerosis.

The gene calls are TRBV29-1 and TRBJ2-1, with D possibly called TRBD1 or TRBD2 (5 bases each). This CDR3 has 18 residues. V lost 1 base, J lost 2 bases, and 21 bases lay in between. Germline assignment: CDR1 SQVTM and CDR2 ANQGSEA. CDR3 region: CSVEGEPRPSGPYNEQFF. CDR3 DNA sequence: TGCAGCGTTGAAGGCGAGCCCCGTCCCTCGGGACCCTACAATGAGCAGTTCTTC.

The chain recombines TRBV20-1 with TRBJ1-2; TRBD1 agrees at 11 bases. With 3 bases clipped from V and 2 bases from J, the junction kept 17 bases outside the gene matches. In germline, CDR1 is DFQATT, CDR2 SNEGSKA (reference sequence). The CDR3 has 19 amino acids. The CDR3 is CSASSGPGQGAYFNYGYTF. CDR3 in DNA: TGCAGTGCTAGTTCCGGACCAGGACAGGGGGCTTACTTCAACTATGGCTACACCTTC.

V gene TRBV28 combines with J gene TRBJ2-7; 8 bases align to TRBD2. With V trimmed by 3 bases and J by 3 bases, 7 bases remained unmatched. The CDR3 is made up of 15 amino acids. Germline V gene lookup returns CDR1 MDHEN and CDR2 SYDVKM. The CDR3 DNA follows: TGTGCCAGCAGTTTTGAGGGGACTAGTTACTACGAGCAGTACTTC. Protein: CASSFEGTSYYEQYF. The full variable domain, its missing parts supplied by reference TRBV28 and TRBJ2-7, is DVKVTQSSRYLVKRTGEKVFLECVQDMDHENMFWYRQDPGLGLRLIYFSYDVKMKEKGDIPEGYSVSREKKERFSLILESASTNQTSMYLCASSFEGTSYYEQYFGPGTRLTVT.

The chain links TRBV14 to TRBJ1-4; unclear D gene. Germline CDR1 reads SGHDN; CDR2 reads FVKESK. The CDR3 loop spans 13 amino acids. The V gene lost 4 bases and the J gene lost 8 bases, with 11 bases spanning the gap. CDR3 residues: CASSLRHGEKLFF. The CDR3 DNA follows: TGTGCCAGCAGCCTAAGGCACGGAGAAAAACTGTTTTTT.

The V and J genes are TRBV5-1 and TRBJ1-1; no definite D call. CDR3 length equals 15 residues. Trimming removed 4 bases at V and 1 base at J, with 14 bases between. The germline gives CDR1 SGHRS, CDR2 YFSETQ. The chain's CDR3 is CASSPIPGKNTEAFF. In DNA, the CDR3 is TGCGCCAGCAGCCCCATCCCAGGCAAGAACACTGAAGCTTTCTTT.

The rearrangement uses TRBV14 and TRBJ2-5, with a tentative D call TRBD2 (7 bases). This CDR3 is 16 amino acids long. Trimming left V 1 base short and J 4 bases short, with 16 bases between. The germline gives CDR1 SGHDN, CDR2 FVKESK. CDR3 nucleotide sequence: TGTGCCAGCAGCCAAGCTGGAGGGGGGGCCGCAGAGACCCAGTACTTC. It codes for CASSQAGGGAAETQYF.

Comments on this clonotype: This likely comes from a read error, as the CDR3 has no conserved phenylalanine or tryptophan at its end. No DNA is shown, since the ends of the CDR3 on it are uncertain; the CDR3 is the one TCRdb lists. This rearrangement joins TRBV12-3 or TRBV12-4 to TRBJ1-2; TRBD1, the table's D call, lacks a check against the DNA. Counting both end residues, the CDR3 totals 12 amino acids. CDR3 loop: CASSKTGAPTDL.

The chain links TRBV13 to TRBJ1-6; D gene unclear. V shed 0 bases and J shed 7 bases, with 13 bases lying between them. Germline V gene data show CDR1 as PRHDT and CDR2 as FYEKMQ (reference sequence). The CDR3 contains 16 residues. The CDR3 coding sequence is TGTGCCAGCAGCTTAGGAAGGGTCATCGGAAATTCACCCCTCCACTTT. Its protein product is CASSLGRVIGNSPLHF.

The chain links TRBV3-1 to TRBJ2-7, with 11 bases that match TRBD2. The J segment lost 4 bases and the V segment lost 4 bases, leaving 6 bases of the junction unmatched. This CDR3 is 15 amino acids long. The V gene's germline CDR1 is LGHDT and CDR2 YNNKEL (reference sequence). The CDR3 DNA follows: TGTGCCAGCAGCCCCACGACTAGCGGGGTGTACGAGCAGTACTTC. It specifies CASSPTTSGVYEQYF.

The V gene is TRBV18, the J gene TRBJ1-5; D is unresolved. The CDR3 length is 13 residues. Trimming took off 2 bases at V and 0 bases at J, with 2 bases between the two ends. In germline, CDR1 is KGHSH, CDR2 LQKENI. The chain's CDR3 is CASSPFSNQPQHF. CDR3 DNA sequence: TGTGCCAGCTCACCATTTAGCAATCAGCCCCAGCATTTT.

This clonotype appeared once. The chain is built from TRBV29-1 and TRBJ1-2; D remains ambiguous. This CDR3 comprises 14 residues. Trimming pared 6 bases from V and 3 bases from J, leaving 17 bases between. Germline V gene data show CDR1 as SQVTM and CDR2 as ANQGSEA. The CDR3 loop reads CSVRSGVRDYGYTF. In DNA, the CDR3 is TGCAGCGTCAGATCAGGCGTTCGGGACTATGGCTACACCTTC.

The chain employs TRBV29-1 and TRBJ2-5, with 7 bases aligning to TRBD1. V lost 4 bases and J lost 2; bases outside the gene matches: 1. This CDR3 spans 12 amino acids. CDR1 SQVTM and CDR2 ANQGSEA come from the germline V gene. CDR3 sequence: CSVGQGQETQYF. CDR3 nucleotide sequence: TGCAGCGTTGGACAGGGTCAAGAGACCCAGTACTTC.

The chain recombines TRBV11-3 with TRBJ1-2, with TRBD1 matching 9 bases. The germline CDR1 and CDR2 sequences are SGHNT and YENEEA. The CDR3 runs to 17 residues. J gave up 4 bases and V 5 bases, and 14 bases lay outside the gene matches. CDR3 sequence: CASSTGQGRAISYGYTF. The CDR3 DNA follows: TGTGCCAGCAGCACAGGACAGGGGAGGGCGATCTCCTATGGCTACACCTTC.

The CDR3 DNA follows: TGCAGTGCTAGAGGGGCGGGGACCCAGTACTTC. Protein product: CSARGAGTQYF. The rearrangement uses TRBV20-1 and TRBJ2-5; weak D call: TRBD2 (5 bases). The CDR3 totals 11 residues. V dropped 1 base and J dropped 7 bases, with 7 bases sitting between them. CDR1 and CDR2 (germline): DFQATT, SNEGSKA (reference sequence).

As regards this clonotype: One end of the junction fails to match germline, which may point to a read error. The chain links TRBV30 to TRBJ1-5; no reliable D call. This CDR3 has 13 residues. Germline V CDR1 and CDR2: GTSNPN, SVGIG (reference sequence). The CDR3 coding sequence is TGTGCCTGGGCGCGGGGTAGCTATCAGCCCCAGCATTTT. Protein sequence: CAWARGSYQPQHF. Filled out from reference TRBV30 and TRBJ1-5, the complete variable domain reads SQTIHQWPATLVQPVGSPLSLECTVEGTSNPNLYWYRQAAGRGLQLLFYSVGIGQISSEVPQNLSASRPQDRQFILSSKKLLLSDSGFYLCAWARGSYQPQHFGDGTRLSIL.

This clonotype was detected a few times. This rearrangement joins TRBV7-9 to TRBJ2-3; 11 nucleotides line up with TRBD2. The CDR3 has 15 amino acids. V shed 6 bases and J 1 base; nucleotides not matched to a gene: 3. Germline loops: CDR1 SEHNR, CDR2 FQNEAQ (reference sequence). In nucleotides, the CDR3 is TGTGCCAGCAGTTTACTAGCGGGGGGCACAGATACGCAGTATTTT. Amino acids: CASSLLAGGTDTQYF. The entire variable domain, with the rest obtained from reference TRBV7-9 and TRBJ2-3, is as follows: DTGVSQNPRHKITKRGQNVTFRCDPISEHNRLYWYRQTLGQGPEFLTYFQNEAQLEKSRLLSDRFSAERPKGSFSTLEIQRTEQGDSAMYLCASSLLAGGTDTQYFGPGTRLTVL.